A single sample is the source of the 20 T cell receptor beta chains below, sequenced in a study of T cells expressing NK-cell markers. From its re-call of the 5' RACE reads, TCRdb lists each CDR3 protein once, without DNA. This repertoire includes more than 400,000 distinct CDR3 sequences. Sequenced material: blood T cells: a sorted CD56 or NKG2C T cell subset, CD4+ or CD8+ T cells, or bulk PBMC T cells (not recorded which). The receptors here all came from a woman aged 18-70 years in good health.

The chain employs TRBV24-1 and TRBJ2-3. Germline-derived CDR1 and CDR2 are KGHDR and SFDVKD. The CDR3 extends over 11 amino acids. The CDR3 spells CATSASDTQYF.

The chain carries TRBV29-1 and TRBJ2-1; absent DNA, TCRdb's TRBD2 call cannot be checked. The germline CDR1 and CDR2 sequences are SQVTM and ANQGSEA. This CDR3 is 13 amino acids long. CDR3: CSGREGWDNEQFF.

This chain joins TRBV12-3 or TRBV12-4 and TRBJ2-6; the D call of TRBD1 rests on TCRdb alone, since no DNA is present to check it. The CDR3 totals 16 residues. The CDR3 sequence is CAGGDRASSGANVLTF.

This chain uses TRBV5-4 with TRBJ2-1. From germline, CDR1 is SGHNT and CDR2 YYREEE (reference sequence). The CDR3 loop spans 15 amino acids. The chain's CDR3 is CASSSRSFLANEQFF.

The chain combines TRBV15 with TRBJ2-1; the TCRdb call, TRBD2, lacks DNA for checking. The germline CDR1 and CDR2 sequences are LNHNV and YYDKDF (reference sequence). The CDR3 runs to 16 residues. CDR3 region: CATSWRASGRPNEQFF.

The genes are TRBV7-2 and TRBJ2-1; TCRdb proposes TRBD2, but this gene call is untestable without DNA. This CDR3 is built from 15 residues. The germline CDR1 and CDR2 sequences are SGHTA and FQGNSA. The CDR3 here is CASSHGTSGSYEQFF.

The chain is built from TRBV7-3 and TRBJ2-1; checking the TCRdb D call of TRBD2 is not possible without DNA. CDR3 length: 12 amino acids. Germline lookup yields CDR1 SGHTA and CDR2 FQGTGA. CDR3: CASSSSGTPMFF.

The chain uses TRBV7-2 and TRBJ2-1; TCRdb's D call of TRBD1 is untestable without DNA. CDR3 length: 14 amino acids. Germline CDR1 reads SGHTA; CDR2 reads FQGNSA. The CDR3 is CASSFGGAYNEQFF. The full variable domain, in which reference TRBV7-2 and TRBJ2-1 provide the parts outside the CDR3, is GAGVSQSPSNKVTEKGKDVELRCDPISGHTALYWYRQSLGQGLEFLIYFQGNSAPDKSGLPSDRFSAERTGGSVSTLTIQRTQQEDSAVYLCASSFGGAYNEQFFGPGTRLTVL.

The V gene is TRBV6-5, the J gene TRBJ1-5. Looked up from germline, CDR1 is MNHEY and CDR2 is SVGAGI. This CDR3 contains 16 residues. CDR3: CASSYSYRISDQPQHF.

V and J are TRBV5-1 and TRBJ2-7; TCRdb names TRBD1, which stays unverified in the absence of DNA. CDR3 length: 15 residues. Germline V gene sequence: CDR1 SGHRS, CDR2 YFSETQ. The CDR3 is CASSFATGVYYEQYF.

The J gene is TRBJ2-1, the V gene TRBV18. The CDR3 loop spans 15 amino acids. Germline CDR1 is KGHSH and CDR2 is LQKENI. The CDR3 region is CASSPVPGAYNEQFF.

This chain joins TRBV28 and TRBJ2-3. The germline V gene has CDR1 MDHEN and CDR2 SYDVKM. CDR3 size: 19 residues. Here the CDR3 reads CASSFSNGHRPASTDTQYF.

The chain recombines TRBV7-2 with TRBJ2-1; with no DNA, the TCRdb D assignment of TRBD1 cannot be verified. This CDR3 comprises 15 residues. Germline values: CDR1 SGHTA, CDR2 FQGNSA. The CDR3 spells CASSLRELSYNEQFF.

This rearrangement joins TRBV5-1 to TRBJ2-1; with no DNA, the TCRdb D assignment of TRBD2 cannot be verified. The germline gives CDR1 SGHRS, CDR2 YFSETQ. CDR3 length equals 16 residues. CDR3 residues: CASSLEQGGRNNEQFF.

The chain combines TRBV12-3 or TRBV12-4 with TRBJ2-5; the TCRdb call, TRBD1, lacks DNA for checking. The CDR3 has 15 amino acids. CDR3 residues: CASSRAGGSWETQYF.

The rearrangement links TRBV12-5 to TRBJ2-3; TCRdb returns TRBD1, unconfirmable since there is no DNA. CDR1 and CDR2 (germline): LGHNT, FRNRAP. The CDR3 loop spans 12 amino acids. CDR3 in amino acids: CASGFDEGTQYF.

The CDR3 loop is CASTETASYNEQFF. The J gene is TRBJ2-1, the V gene TRBV25-1; TCRdb gives TRBD1 as the D gene, but with no DNA this cannot be confirmed. Germline CDR1 and CDR2: MGHDK and SYGVNS. The CDR3 is 14 residues long.

The rearrangement uses TRBV20-1 and TRBJ2-4; the TCRdb call, TRBD2, lacks DNA for checking. Per germline, CDR1 DFQATT and CDR2 SNEGSKA (reference sequence). The CDR3 totals 14 residues. CDR3 loop: CSASPSGSSGIQYF.

The CDR3 region is CASSPRLAGGIYNEQFF. This chain joins TRBV7-9 and TRBJ2-1; the D gene TCRdb calls, TRBD2, cannot be checked with no DNA. This CDR3 contains 17 residues. Germline V gene data show CDR1 as SEHNR and CDR2 as FQNEAQ (reference sequence).

The chain carries TRBV7-3 and TRBJ2-5; the TRBD1 assignment by TCRdb is unverifiable without DNA. The CDR3 is 13 residues long. CDR1 is SGHTA, CDR2 FQGTGA, per germline. The CDR3 sequence is CASSSRMEETQYF. Full variable domain (missing parts from reference TRBV7-3 and TRBJ2-5): GAGVSQTPSNKVTEKGKYVELRCDPISGHTALYWYRQSLGQGPEFLIYFQGTGAADDSGLPNDRFFAVRPEGSVSTLKIQRTERGDSAVYLCASSSRMEETQYFGPGTRLLVL.